The 2 T cell receptor beta chains in this list originate from one sample, sequenced in a study of T-cell memory formation after mild COVID-19. Each CDR3 protein gets one entry after TCRdb re-called the 5' RACE reads with MiXCR. This sample yields some 260,000 distinct CDR3 sequences, of which over 15% are seen a single time; 3.5% belongs to the top ten. The source material was PBMCs or a T cell subset sorted from them (not recorded which). These receptors were collected from a man younger than 35 who had mild COVID-19 (a few samples of this study predate the infection). Cell type and time point are not known.

This chain uses TRBV10-2 with TRBJ2-1, with 9 bases fitting TRBD1. The germline CDR1 and CDR2 sequences are WSHSY and SAAADI. Trimming cost V 6 bases and J 7 bases; bases outside gene matches: 10. The CDR3 has 15 amino acids. This CDR3 reads CASSKQHGQGNEQFF. The CDR3 bases are TGCGCCAGCAGCAAGCAGCACGGACAGGGGAATGAGCAGTTCTTC.

The gene calls are TRBV30 and TRBJ2-7; D perhaps matches TRBD1 (6 bases). The CDR3 is 14 residues long. The germline V and J ends were trimmed by 3 bases and 3 bases, with 15 bases remaining between them. Germline V gene sequence: CDR1 GTSNPN, CDR2 SVGIG (reference sequence). In nucleotides, the CDR3 is TGTGCCTGGAGGGGACCCGGACAGTACTACGAGCAGTACTTC. Its translation: CAWRGPGQYYEQYF. The whole variable domain, remainder taken from reference TRBV30 and TRBJ2-7, is SQTIHQWPATLVQPVGSPLSLECTVEGTSNPNLYWYRQAAGRGLQLLFYSVGIGQISSEVPQNLSASRPQDRQFILSSKKLLLSDSGFYLCAWRGPGQYYEQYFGPGTRLTVT.